A selection of T cell receptor beta chains follows, all from one sample in a study of cytomegalovirus exposure and HLA in healthy donors. This table comes from immunoSEQ multiplex PCR, and its TCRdb copy is limited to in-frame clones, with some not included. The table has some 180,000 clones, roughly 70% seen once. What was sequenced was PBMCs. The receptors were gathered from a male donor in good health and CMV-seronegative. Both conserved end residues are trimmed from each CDR3. Clone sizes are given selectively: once, few, many, or a class where the clone is expanded.

few TRBJ1-6 TRBV6-1 ASELEYNSPLH
once TRBJ1-4 TRBV30 AWSKLSEKLF
few TRBJ1-2 TRBV5-5 ASSLNGRGWGYT
- TRBJ1-5 TRBV2 ASSEDRHSNQPQH
- TRBJ1-2 TRBV5-1 ASSFGTVDGYT
- TRBJ2-1 TRBV30 ASTRTGGVYNEQF
- TRBJ2-7 TRBV18 ASSPGLQTYEQY
- TRBJ1-5 TRBV28 ASTPHGQGNQPQH
few TRBJ2-7 TRBV2 ASRSSGSGYEQY
- TRBJ2-7 TRBV6-6 ASSYSKQGFPYEQY
- TRBJ1-4 TRBV5-1 ASSLGPVIEKLF
once TRBJ1-5 TRBV11-2 ASSLGTTGGNQPQH
- TRBJ2-3 TRBV6-6 ASSYAGQYTDTQY
- TRBJ2-3 TRBV5-1 ASSLGQGPDTQY
once TRBJ2-1 TRBV27 ASRPQGAVYNEQF
- TRBJ2-1 TRBV6-5 ASSSEREGLGEQF
few TRBJ2-3 TRBV6-5 ASRYLAGSTDTQY
few TRBJ1-4 TRBV6-1 ASRGLRDGNEKLF
- TRBJ1-5 TRBV19 ASSTVGQSNQPQH
- TRBJ2-1 TRBV2 ANGTSGGNEQF
- TRBJ2-7 TRBV15 ATSRDVAGPGCEQY
- TRBJ2-6 TRBV7-9 ASSFYLSGANVLT
once TRBJ2-7 TRBV4-3 ASSQAWTSYEQY
- TRBJ1-5 TRBV28 ASSLGRAGEWNQPQH
few TRBJ1-3 TRBV6-1 ASRSGFYAGNTIY
once TRBJ1-2 TRBV28 ASSFMTDGYGYT
- TRBJ1-1 TRBV29-1 SVLQGRYTEAF
- TRBJ2-6 TRBV2 ASKEWSFRPGANVLT
- TRBJ2-1 TRBV7-7 ASSLAGRFNEQF
- TRBJ1-5 TRBV2 ASSELSHSNQPQH
few TRBJ1-4 TRBV30 AWAGRFNEKLF
- TRBJ2-3 TRBV7-2 ASVTSGNTDTQY
- TRBJ2-1 TRBV28 ASRRASGGYNEQF
- TRBJ1-3 TRBV13 ASSHRAGNTIY
once TRBJ2-5 TRBV5-8 ASSLYETQY
- TRBJ2-2 TRBV4-2 ASSQDDQGLSPGELF
few TRBJ2-7 TRBV7-8 ASRPLALNSYEQY
- TRBJ2-1 TRBV30 AWSVTGLNEQF
- TRBJ1-2 TRBV5-4 ASSTSSPNRGYT
few TRBJ2-4 TRBV7-9 ASSSLAKNIQY
- TRBJ1-3 TRBV25-1 ASSEAPGQGAGNTIY
- TRBJ1-5 TRBV4-3 ASSQVRDSYQPQH
- TRBJ1-5 TRBV4-2 ASSQDLQASNQPQH
- TRBJ2-1 TRBV11-2 ASSPRPGLSPYNEQF
- TRBJ2-1 TRBV25-1 ASSVPGGGSSYNEQF
- TRBJ1-6 TRBV19 ASSRGSPLH
- TRBJ1-1 TRBV6-5 ASGGAHTEAF
- TRBJ2-1 TRBV6-6 ASSFLAGGSYNEQF